One and the same sample provided the 27 T cell receptor beta chains below, sequenced in a study of identical twins. Using its own MiXCR run on the 5' RACE reads, TCRdb lists one record per CDR3 protein. The sample lists some 760,000 distinct CDR3 sequences, 15% to 20% occurring once. The sample was also reused in another study, on T cells expressing NK-cell markers.

Sequenced input: PBMCs. The receptors come from a woman aged 18-29 years in good health.

The rearrangement joins TRBV19 to TRBJ1-2, with no clear D. The CDR3 is 14 amino acids. The germline V gene has CDR1 LNHDA and CDR2 SQIVND (reference sequence). Trimming left V 7 bases short and J 3 bases short, with 15 bases between. This chain's CDR3 is CASISPRGDYGYTF. CDR3 DNA sequence: TGTGCCAGTATCTCCCCCCGGGGAGACTATGGCTACACCTTC.

This clonotype occurred once. This chain connects TRBV30 to TRBJ1-1; D remains ambiguous. The ends were cut back, 2 bases at V and 0 bases at J, with 7 bases in the middle. Germline V gene lookup returns CDR1 GTSNPN and CDR2 SVGIG (reference sequence). The CDR3 spans 13 residues. The DNA for the CDR3 is TGTGCCTGGAGTAGGCAGGTGAACACTGAAGCTTTCTTT. Amino acids: CAWSRQVNTEAFF.

CDR3 coding DNA: TGCAGCGTTGACTCAAACAATGAGCAGTTCTTC. The encoded protein is CSVDSNNEQFF. The chain carries TRBV29-1 and TRBJ2-1; D gene ambiguous. Germline CDR1 and CDR2: SQVTM and ANQGSEA. The V gene lost 3 bases and the J gene lost 5 bases, with 5 bases spanning the gap. The CDR3 contains 11 residues.

This clonotype was counted only a few times. The chain joins TRBV9 to TRBJ1-1; the D is unclear. The V end was cut by 0 bases, the J end by 2 bases, with 8 bases between. The CDR3 is 14 residues long. Per the germline V gene, CDR1 is SGDLS and CDR2 is YYNGEE. The CDR3 coding sequence is TGTGCCAGCAGCGTAGCCCCAGGTAACACTGAAGCTTTCTTT. It yields the protein CASSVAPGNTEAFF.

V gene TRBV12-3 or TRBV12-4 combines with J gene TRBJ2-7; TRBD2 matches 8 bases. The CDR3 contains 14 residues. V shed 8 bases and J 2 bases; nucleotides not matched to a gene: 8. CDR3 residues: CASGVQAGAYEQYF. The CDR3 DNA is TGTGCCAGCGGTGTTCAAGCGGGAGCCTACGAGCAGTACTTC.

The chain uses TRBV29-1 and TRBJ2-7, with D perhaps matching TRBD2 (6 bases). CDR3 length equals 11 residues. Germline assignment: CDR1 SQVTM and CDR2 ANQGSEA. V shed 6 bases and J shed 7 bases, with 13 bases lying between them. For the CDR3, the DNA is TGCAGCGTCCAGGGACTCGGGGAGCAGTACTTC. As protein: CSVQGLGEQYF.

The chain employs TRBV5-1 and TRBJ1-1; possibly TRBD1 for D (5 bases). Germline loops: CDR1 SGHRS, CDR2 YFSETQ. Trimming removed 0 bases at V and 5 bases at J, with 14 bases between. This CDR3 contains 15 residues. For the CDR3, the DNA is TGCGCCAGCAGCTTGGTAACAGGTTTTAGTACTGAAGCTTTCTTT. This translates into CASSLVTGFSTEAFF. Looking up the rest from reference TRBV5-1 and TRBJ1-1 gives the full variable domain: KAGVTQTPRYLIKTRGQQVTLSCSPISGHRSVSWYQQTPGQGLQFLFEYFSETQRNKGNFPGRFSGRQFSNSRSEMNVSTLELGDSALYLCASSLVTGFSTEAFFGQGTRLTVV.

The chain joins TRBV12-3 or TRBV12-4 to TRBJ1-2; TRBD1 agrees at 8 bases. The CDR3 is 13 residues long. The V segment lost 5 bases and the J segment 7 bases; nucleotides outside the gene matches: 6. This CDR3 reads CASSKTGEGGYTF. DNA of the CDR3: TGTGCCAGCAGTAAGACAGGGGAGGGTGGCTACACCTTC.

This clonotype was counted ten times or more. This rearrangement joins TRBV20-1 to TRBJ2-3; D perhaps matches TRBD2 (6 bases). This CDR3 region has 15 residues. The germline V gene encodes CDR1 DFQATT and CDR2 SNEGSKA (reference sequence). V lost 1 base to trimming and J lost 2 bases, with 13 bases between them. CDR3 amino acids: CSARVLGRDTDTQYF. The CDR3 nucleotides are TGCAGTGCTAGAGTCTTAGGGCGGGACACAGATACGCAGTATTTT.

This clonotype was observed a handful of times. The genes are TRBV9 and TRBJ1-5; unclear D gene. CDR3 length: 15 amino acids. The ends were cut back, 0 bases at V and 3 bases at J, with 10 bases in the middle. Germline V gives CDR1 SGDLS, CDR2 YYNGEE. The CDR3 protein is CASSVGRFPNQPQHF. The DNA of the CDR3 is TGTGCCAGCAGCGTAGGCAGGTTCCCCAATCAGCCCCAGCATTTT.

This clonotype was counted a few times. The V and J genes are TRBV19 and TRBJ2-1; tentatively, D is TRBD1 or TRBD2 (5 bases each). The V end lost 4 bases, the J end lost 4 bases, and 11 bases lay between the germline ends. CDR1 is LNHDA and CDR2 is SQIVND in the germline V gene (reference sequence). CDR3 length: 14 amino acids. In nucleotides, the CDR3 is TGTGCCAGTAGTACCAGGGACGGTTACAATGAGCAGTTCTTC. Translating it yields CASSTRDGYNEQFF.

This clonotype has more than one count but fewer than ten. This chain connects TRBV20-1 to TRBJ2-5; D is ambiguous. V dropped 3 bases and J dropped 2 bases, with 13 bases sitting between them. The CDR3 is 14 residues long. The V gene's germline CDR1 is DFQATT and CDR2 SNEGSKA (reference sequence). The CDR3 DNA is TGCAGTGCTAGTCTATTAACTCAACAAGAGACCCAGTACTTC. This translates into CSASLLTQQETQYF.

To note about this clonotype: Because the CDR3's place on the DNA is in doubt, the DNA is left out and the CDR3 is given as listed by TCRdb. This chain links TRBV5-1 with TRBJ2-6; the table's TRBD2 call for D was not verified on the DNA. From its first to its last residue, the CDR3 has 15 amino acids. Germline loops: CDR1 SGHRS, CDR2 YFSETQ. The CDR3 here is CASTPVGAGANVPTF.

This clonotype has a count of ten or more. The rearrangement uses TRBV5-1 and TRBJ2-3, with TRBD1 matching 9 bases. V shed 2 bases and J 5 bases; nucleotides not matched to a gene: 9. The CDR3 loop spans 16 amino acids. The germline V gene has CDR1 SGHRS and CDR2 YFSETQ. CDR3 nucleotide sequence: TGCGCCAGCAGCTTTTCCGGGACAGGGAGGATAGATACGCAGTATTTT. Translating it yields CASSFSGTGRIDTQYF. Based on the CDR3 plus reference TRBV5-1 and TRBJ2-3, the full variable domain is KAGVTQTPRYLIKTRGQQVTLSCSPISGHRSVSWYQQTPGQGLQFLFEYFSETQRNKGNFPGRFSGRQFSNSRSEMNVSTLELGDSALYLCASSFSGTGRIDTQYFGPGTRLTVL.

There are a few counts of this clonotype. The CDR3: CATSDGPSGRHSYNEQFF. The DNA of the CDR3 is TGTGCCACCAGTGATGGGCCTAGCGGGCGCCACTCCTACAATGAGCAGTTCTTC. The gene calls are TRBV24-1 and TRBJ2-1; 8 nucleotides match TRBD2. CDR1 and CDR2 from the germline V gene are KGHDR and SFDVKD. The CDR3 totals 18 residues. V lost 3 bases, J lost 0 bases, and 9 bases stayed unmatched.

A few counts support this clonotype. V and J are TRBV6-5 and TRBJ2-1, with 9 positions matching TRBD1. Germline assignment: CDR1 MNHEY and CDR2 SVGAGI. This CDR3 has 16 amino acids. V lost 0 bases to trimming and J lost 8 bases; unmatched junction nucleotides: 8. The CDR3 sequence is CASSYSKRGQGYEQFF. CDR3 DNA sequence: TGTGCCAGCAGTTACTCGAAACGGGGACAGGGTTATGAGCAGTTCTTC.

The chain employs TRBV9 and TRBJ2-7; 10 bases are shared with TRBD2. Germline lookup yields CDR1 SGDLS and CDR2 YYNGEE. The CDR3 sequence is 16 residues long. The ends lost 5 bases at V and 0 bases at J; junction bases unmatched: 8. CDR3 DNA: TGTGCCAGCAGTCGGGGACTAGCGAGAACCTCCTACGAGCAGTACTTC. Amino acids: CASSRGLARTSYEQYF.

This clonotype was detected only a few times. This rearrangement joins TRBV7-8 to TRBJ2-1; the match to TRBD2 covers 13 bases. The ends lost 0 bases at V and 5 bases at J; junction bases unmatched: 4. Germline values: CDR1 SGHVS, CDR2 FQNEAQ. CDR3 length: 17 amino acids. The CDR3 is CASSLATSGGPNNEQFF. CDR3 sequence (DNA): TGTGCCAGCAGCTTAGCGACTAGCGGGGGGCCTAACAATGAGCAGTTCTTC.

V and J are TRBV5-1 and TRBJ2-1; 14 positions match TRBD2. The trim removed 4 bases at V and 5 bases at J, leaving 5 bases unmatched. Germline CDR1 reads SGHRS; CDR2 reads YFSETQ. The CDR3 runs to 16 residues. CDR3 protein: CASSPGTSGSHNEQFF. DNA for the CDR3: TGCGCCAGCAGCCCGGGGACTAGCGGGAGCCACAATGAGCAGTTCTTC.

In its sample, this clonotype was seen a few times. This chain links TRBV5-1 with TRBJ2-7; the match to TRBD1 covers 8 bases. This CDR3 is 15 amino acids long. Germline assignment: CDR1 SGHRS and CDR2 YFSETQ. Trimming cost V 4 bases and J 3 bases; bases outside gene matches: 9. In nucleotides, the CDR3 is TGCGCCAGCAGCCCCTCGCAGGGGGCTAACTACGAGCAGTACTTC. This encodes CASSPSQGANYEQYF.

The chain is built from TRBV7-9 and TRBJ1-5, with unresolved D. The length of the CDR3 is 15 residues. V was shortened by 7 bases and J by 0 bases, with 13 bases between the two germline ends. Germline loops: CDR1 SEHNR, CDR2 FQNEAQ (reference sequence). The CDR3 sequence is CASKPGSDSNQPQHF. The CDR3 bases are TGTGCCAGCAAGCCGGGGAGTGATAGCAATCAGCCCCAGCATTTT.

The chain has TRBV5-1 and TRBJ1-1; possible D gene TRBD1, 6 bases. This CDR3 has 15 residues. V was cut by 4 bases and J by 6 bases, with 19 bases left in between. Germline-derived CDR1 and CDR2 are SGHRS and YFSETQ. DNA of the CDR3: TGCGCCAGCAGCATACAAGGAACTACAGGGCCTGAAGCTTTCTTT. Its protein is CASSIQGTTGPEAFF.

At least ten counts were recorded for this clonotype. V and J are TRBV20-1 and TRBJ2-7; no firm D call. The CDR3 extends over 13 amino acids. V gave up 5 bases and J gave up 5 bases, with 16 bases separating them. CDR1 is DFQATT and CDR2 is SNEGSKA in the germline V gene (reference sequence). The CDR3 DNA sequence: TGCAGTGCTGCCGGGCCCGACGTCCACGAGCAGTACTTC. This codes for CSAAGPDVHEQYF.

For the CDR3, the DNA is TGTGCCAGCAGTGAGGTGGCGCCGGCGGATACGCAGTATTTT. Protein: CASSEVAPADTQYF. The chain carries TRBV2 and TRBJ2-3; unclear D gene. CDR1 SNHLY and CDR2 FYNNEI come from the germline V gene. Between the trimmed V and J ends, which lost 3 bases and 6 bases, there was a span of 13 bases. CDR3 length equals 14 residues.

In this sample, this clonotype turned up a few times. This chain uses TRBV12-3 or TRBV12-4 with TRBJ2-7; D gene uncertain. Trimming pared 3 bases from V and 5 bases from J, leaving 8 bases between. The CDR3 extends over 12 amino acids. CDR3 amino acids: CASSFTRNEQYF. The DNA of the CDR3 is TGTGCCAGCAGTTTTACTCGCAACGAGCAGTACTTC.

This chain links TRBV6-5 with TRBJ2-1; TRBD2 agrees at 8 bases. With 5 bases clipped from V and 0 bases from J, the junction kept 3 bases outside the gene matches. This CDR3 region has 15 residues. In germline, CDR1 is MNHEY, CDR2 SVGAGI. CDR3 sequence reads: CASSTSGLSYNEQFF. The CDR3, as DNA: TGTGCCAGCAGTACTAGCGGCCTCTCCTACAATGAGCAGTTCTTC.

The chain uses TRBV7-2 and TRBJ2-2; TRBD1 is a possible D gene (6 bases). V dropped 5 bases and J dropped 6 bases, with 22 bases sitting between them. Germline values: CDR1 SGHTA, CDR2 FQGNSA. The length of the CDR3 is 17 residues. The CDR3, as DNA: TGTGCCAGCAGCCCGAGGGGGTTAGGTGGCTTAGCCGGGGAGCTGTTTTTT. The encoded protein is CASSPRGLGGLAGELFF.